This T cell receptor beta chain came from a study of OX40 agonist ivuxolimab in advanced cancers. The CDR3 runs to 13 residues. CDR1 and CDR2 from the germline V gene are GTSNPN and SVGIG (reference sequence). Trimming took off 5 bases at V and 1 base at J, with 11 bases between the two ends. Only in-frame clones appear in the TCRdb table, and some are missing; sequencing was by immunoSEQ multiplex PCR. Here the sample spans approximately 47,000 clones, 85% to 90% being singletons. The starting material was CD4+ or CD8+ T cells sorted from blood, obtained in a trial of the OX40 agonist ivuxolimab. This TCR derives from an adult with an advanced solid tumor such as melanoma, head and neck, liver or kidney cancer. The chain joins TRBV30 to TRBJ1-1; D gene ambiguous. CDR3 bases: TGTGCCTGGCTCCGCACGGGGAACACTGAAGCTTTCTTT. Its protein product is CAWLRTGNTEAFF.